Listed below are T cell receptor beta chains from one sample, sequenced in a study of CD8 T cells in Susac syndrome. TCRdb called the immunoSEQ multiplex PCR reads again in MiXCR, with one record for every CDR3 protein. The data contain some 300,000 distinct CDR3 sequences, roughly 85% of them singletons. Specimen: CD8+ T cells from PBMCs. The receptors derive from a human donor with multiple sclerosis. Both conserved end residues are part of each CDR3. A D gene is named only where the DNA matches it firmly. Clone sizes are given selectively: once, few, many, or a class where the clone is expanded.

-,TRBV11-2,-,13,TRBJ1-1,TGTGCCAGCAGCTCCATAATGGACACTGAAGCTTTCTTT,CASSSIMDTEAFF
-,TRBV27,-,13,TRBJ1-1,TGTGCCAGCAGTTTTACGGCGGCTGCTGAAGCTTTCTTT,CASSFTAAAEAFF
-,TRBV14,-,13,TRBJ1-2,TGTGCCAGCAGCCAACTGGACAACTATGGCTACACCTTC,CASSQLDNYGYTF
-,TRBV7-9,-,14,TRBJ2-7,TGTGCCAGCAGCCCGATACCGGGGTCCTACGAGCAGTACTTC,CASSPIPGSYEQYF
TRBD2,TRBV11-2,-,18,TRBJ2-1,TGTGCCAGCAGCTTGAAAAGTTACGGGAGGGCCGGGGGAAATGAGCAGTTCTTC,CASSLKSYGRAGGNEQFF
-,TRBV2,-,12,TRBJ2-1,TGTGCCAGCAGTGGGGACCTCCCGAGCCGGATCTTC,CASSGDLPSRIF
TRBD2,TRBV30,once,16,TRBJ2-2,TGTGCCTGGAGTGTACGACTAGCGGGACGCACCGGGGAGCTGTTTTTT,CAWSVRLAGRTGELFF
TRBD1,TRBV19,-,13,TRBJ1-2,TGTGCCAGTTCAATCGCAGGGGGCCTTGGCTACACCTTC,CASSIAGGLGYTF
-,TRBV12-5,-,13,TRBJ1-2,TGTGCTAGTGGCCTGACAGGACTCTATGGCTACACCTTC,CASGLTGLYGYTF
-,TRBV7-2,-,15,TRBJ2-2,TGTGCCAGCAGCTTAGCGGGAGTCGGGACCGGGGAGCTGTTTTTT,CASSLAGVGTGELFF
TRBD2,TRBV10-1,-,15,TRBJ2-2,TGCGCCAGCAGCGTACTAGCGGGACGCACCGGGGAGCTGTTTTTT,CASSVLAGRTGELFF
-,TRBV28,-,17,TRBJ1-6,TGTGCCAGCAGTTCAATAACAGGGTCAACAATGGATTCACCCCTCCACTTT,CASSSITGSTMDSPLHF
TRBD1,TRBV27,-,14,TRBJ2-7,TGTGCCAGGTTTCGAGACAGGGGTCGGTTCGAGCAGTACTTC,CARFRDRGRFEQYF
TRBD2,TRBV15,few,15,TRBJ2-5,TGTGCCACCAGCAGGGGAGCGGGAGGTAGGGAGACCCAGTACTTC,CATSRGAGGRETQYF
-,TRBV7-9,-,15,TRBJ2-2,TGTGCCAGCAGCCCGACTTTAGCGTCGGGGGGGGAGCTGTTTTTT,CASSPTLASGGELFF
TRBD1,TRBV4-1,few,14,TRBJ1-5,TGCGCCAGCAGCCAGGACAGGGGGAATCAGCCCCAGCATTTT,CASSQDRGNQPQHF
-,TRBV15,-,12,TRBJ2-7,TGTGCCACCAGCGCTTTGACTAGGGAGCAGTACTTC,CATSALTREQYF
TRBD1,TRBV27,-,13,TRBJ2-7,TGTGCCAGCAGCCTTGCTACAGGGGGCGAGCAGTACTTC,CASSLATGGEQYF
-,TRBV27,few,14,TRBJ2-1,TGTGCCAGCAGTTCCCGAGGTTCCTACAATGAGCAGTTCTTC,CASSSRGSYNEQFF
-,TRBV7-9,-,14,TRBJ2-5,TGTGCCAGCAGCTTATCGAGGGGTTGGGAGACCCAGTACTTC,CASSLSRGWETQYF
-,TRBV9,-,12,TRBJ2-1,TGTGCCAGCAGCGTAGCAACTTCTGGGCAGTTCTTC,CASSVATSGQFF
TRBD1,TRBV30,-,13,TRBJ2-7,TGTGCCTGGAGCAAGGGGGCTCGGAACGAGCAGTACTTC,CAWSKGARNEQYF
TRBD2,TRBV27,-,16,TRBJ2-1,TGTGCCAGCAGTTTATTGGGACTAGGCATTGGGAATGAGCAGTTCTTC,CASSLLGLGIGNEQFF
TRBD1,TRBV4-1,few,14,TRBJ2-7,TGCGCCAGCAGCCAAGATGGACAGGCCTACGAGCAGTACTTC,CASSQDGQAYEQYF
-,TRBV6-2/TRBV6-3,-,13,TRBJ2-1,TGTGCCAGCAGTTACTCATTGAGGAATGAGCAGTTCTTC,CASSYSLRNEQFF
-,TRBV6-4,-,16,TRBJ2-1,TGTGCCAGCAGTGACTCGTTCGGGAAGGCCGTGAGTGAGCAGTTCTTC,CASSDSFGKAVSEQFF
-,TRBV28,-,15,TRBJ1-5,TGTGCCAGCAGCACCACAGGGTCGAGCAATCAGCCCCAGCATTTT,CASSTTGSSNQPQHF
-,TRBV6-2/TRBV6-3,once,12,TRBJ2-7,TGTGCCAGCAGTCGCCAGAGGTACGAGCAGTACTTC,CASSRQRYEQYF
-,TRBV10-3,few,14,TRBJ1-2,-,CAISTSDLTYGYTF
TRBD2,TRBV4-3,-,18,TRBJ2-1,TGCGCCAGCAGCCATTTGGGTAGCGGGAGGGCATCCGTGGATGAGCAGTTCTTC,CASSHLGSGRASVDEQFF
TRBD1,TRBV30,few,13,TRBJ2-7,TGTGCCTGGAGTGTAACAGGGGCGAGCGAGCAGTACTTC,CAWSVTGASEQYF
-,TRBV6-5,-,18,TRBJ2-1,TGTGCCAGCAGTTACTTGTGGGGCGGCTCAAGCTCCTACAATGAGCAGTTCTTC,CASSYLWGGSSSYNEQFF
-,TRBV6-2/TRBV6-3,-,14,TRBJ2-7,TGTGCCAGCACCGAGATCGATGTAGCCTACGAGCAGTACTTC,CASTEIDVAYEQYF
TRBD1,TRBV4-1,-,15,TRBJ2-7,TGCGCCAGCAGCTCCACTACAGGGGGCTGGTACGAGCAGTACTTC,CASSSTTGGWYEQYF
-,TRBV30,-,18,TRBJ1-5,TGTGCCTGGAGTGTACCCGGCCAGTACTTCTATAGCAATCAGCCCCAGCATTTT,CAWSVPGQYFYSNQPQHF
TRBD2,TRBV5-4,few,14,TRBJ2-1,TGTGCCAGCAGCCCGGGGACTAGTCAGGGCGAGCAGTTCTTC,CASSPGTSQGEQFF
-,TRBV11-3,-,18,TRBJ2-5,TGTGCCAGCAGCTTAGGAGGTATAGGGGCGCCCCCCAGGGAGACCCAGTACTTC,CASSLGGIGAPPRETQYF
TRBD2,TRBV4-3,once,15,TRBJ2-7,TGCGCCAGCAGCCAAGGGGGACTAGCGGGTGATGAGCAGTACTTC,CASSQGGLAGDEQYF
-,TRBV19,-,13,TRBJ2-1,TGTGCCAGTAGGTATGACCCGAGTGCTGAGCAGTTCTTC,CASRYDPSAEQFF
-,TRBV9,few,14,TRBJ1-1,TGTGCCAGCAGTTTAGTGGGGGAGTTCTCTGAAGCTTTCTTT,CASSLVGEFSEAFF
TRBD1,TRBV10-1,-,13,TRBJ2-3,TGCGCCAGCCGGGACAGCCTAACAGATACGCAGTATTTT,CASRDSLTDTQYF
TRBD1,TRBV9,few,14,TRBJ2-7,TGTGCCAGCAGTTTCGGACAGGGCCCCTACGAGCAGTACTTC,CASSFGQGPYEQYF
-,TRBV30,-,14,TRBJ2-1,TGTGCCTGGGATACTCGGACAGCAGGGGATGAGCAGTTCTTC,CAWDTRTAGDEQFF
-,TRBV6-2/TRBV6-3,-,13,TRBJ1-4,TGTGCCAGCTCAGGTGGATGCCGTGAAAAACTGTTTTTT,CASSGGCREKLFF
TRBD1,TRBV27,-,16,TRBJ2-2,TGTGCCAGCAGTTTAGGACAGGGGATGAACACCGGGGAGCTGTTTTTT,CASSLGQGMNTGELFF
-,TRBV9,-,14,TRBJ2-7,TGTGCCAGCAGCGTAGGGCTGCCAGCCGTTGATCAGTACTTC,CASSVGLPAVDQYF
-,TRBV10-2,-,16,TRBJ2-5,TGCGCCAGCAGTGAGCAGAGGGGCGGGGTCCAAGAGACCCAGTACTTC,CASSEQRGGVQETQYF
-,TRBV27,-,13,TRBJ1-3,TGTGCCAGCAGTGCTAACTCTGGAAACACCATATATTTT,CASSANSGNTIYF
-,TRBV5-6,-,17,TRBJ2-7,TGTGCCAGCAGCTTGGTAAATCGTAAACAGGCCAGCACCGAGCAGTACTTC,CASSLVNRKQASTEQYF